This T cell receptor (beta chain) was sequenced during a study of shared clonotypes between healthy human individuals. Study at large: Per-donor plates numbered three CD4 naive, three CD4 memory, two CD8 naive and one CD8 memory.

Naive CD4+ cells were CD45RA-selected; the remaining cells were memory. Trimming took 6 bases from V and 0 from J, leaving 6 bases between them. Germline CDR1 SGHTA, CDR2 FQGNSA. The CDR3 is 13 amino acids. The assay was immunoSEQ multiplex PCR, and TCRdb's table has in-frame clones only and misses some. The sample has approximately 2.3 million clones; more than 85% are singletons. This chain connects TRBV7-2 to TRBJ1-5; D gene uncertain. The clonotype was recovered from a man between 18 and 29 years old in good health. Some clones in this sample may be carry-over from other donors' samples. The source material was naive CD4+ T cells from PBMCs. Subset of the sample: CD45RA+ positively selected. For the CDR3, the DNA is TGTGCCAGCAGGCAGAATAGCAATCAGCCCCAGCATTTT. It specifies CASRQNSNQPQHF.